This T cell receptor (beta chain) was sequenced in a study of vaccination and CD4 T cells after COVID-19. Study-wide background: Cells were stimulated with overlapping spike peptide pools from SARS-CoV-2, HCoV-NL63, HCoV-OC43 and HCoV-229E.

Study conclusions and caveats: The rise in median SARS-CoV-2-reactive clonotypes, from approximately 21 to 40, was not significant.

With respect to this clonotype: Its antigen is undetermined.

Treatment of the sample: approximately nine-day PBMC culture with coronavirus spike peptide pools or control peptides (ViraFEST assay). Cultures of PBMCs, roughly 2.1 million per well, were set up with roughly 9.1 IU/ml IL-2 and roughly 9.5 ug/ml peptide pools. Researchers used the Oncomine TCR Beta short-read assay to sequence DNA from cultured CD4+ T cells. Using the QIAamp micro DNA kit, genomic DNA was extracted from the CD4+ T cells that had been cultured. TCRdb re-called the PCR reads through MiXCR, storing one row per CDR3 protein. The table has 9,000 to 13,000 distinct CDR3 sequences, over 40% seen once. Sequencing input: CD4+ T cells from blood, cultured in vitro. The sequence derives from a human donor who had recovered from COVID-19.

CDR3 amino acids: CASSENTGIYGYTF. Written as DNA, the CDR3 is TGTGCCAGCAGTGAAAACACAGGGATCTATGGCTACACCTTC. The V gene is TRBV25-1, the J gene TRBJ1-2, with D perhaps matching TRBD1 (6 bases). The V gene's germline CDR1 is MGHDK and CDR2 SYGVNS. The V end was cut by 2 bases, the J end by 4 bases, with 11 bases between. The CDR3 contains 14 residues.